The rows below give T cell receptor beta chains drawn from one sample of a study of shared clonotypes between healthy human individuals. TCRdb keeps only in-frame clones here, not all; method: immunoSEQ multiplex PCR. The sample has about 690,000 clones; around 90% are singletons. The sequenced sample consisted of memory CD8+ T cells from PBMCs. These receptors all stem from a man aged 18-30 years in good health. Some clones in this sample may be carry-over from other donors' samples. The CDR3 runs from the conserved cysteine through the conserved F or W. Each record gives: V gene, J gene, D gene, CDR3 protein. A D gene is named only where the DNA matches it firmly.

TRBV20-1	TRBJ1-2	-	CSTLDYGYTF
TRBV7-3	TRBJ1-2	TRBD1	CASSAGTGGGYGYTF
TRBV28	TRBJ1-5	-	CASSLDRNQPQHF
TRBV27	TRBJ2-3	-	CASSLDQNDLSTDTQYF
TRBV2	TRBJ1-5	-	CASSDGAWNRDPNQPQHF
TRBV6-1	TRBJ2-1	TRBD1	CASSERTGVLGNEQFF
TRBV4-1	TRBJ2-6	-	CASSQDSPWGSGANVLTF
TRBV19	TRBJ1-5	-	CASTPTVGVSNQPQHF
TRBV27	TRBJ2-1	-	CASSLIVRRGLDGGEQFF
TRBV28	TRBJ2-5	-	CASSLGRGEWGQETQYF
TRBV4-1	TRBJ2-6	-	CASSQALGTTSDYSGANVLTF
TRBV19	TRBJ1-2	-	CASSFRRQVNYGYTF
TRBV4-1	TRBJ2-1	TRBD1	CASNWGQAYNEQFF
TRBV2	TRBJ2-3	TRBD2	CAITSASTDTQYF
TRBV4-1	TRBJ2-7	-	CASSHSGTIPTYEQYF
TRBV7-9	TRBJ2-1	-	CASSLDGGFAYNEQFF
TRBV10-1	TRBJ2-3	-	CASSESYPTDTQYF
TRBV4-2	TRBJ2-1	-	CASSQLALNEQFF
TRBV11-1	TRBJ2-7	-	CASSLAFTIIPGEQYF
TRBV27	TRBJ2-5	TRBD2	CASSPGLAGVLKTQYF
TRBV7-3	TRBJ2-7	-	CASSLTLGSEQYF
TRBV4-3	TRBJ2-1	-	CASSQDGIVDGSPGNEQFF
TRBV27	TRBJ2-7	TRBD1	CASSLGLGTGGGEQYF
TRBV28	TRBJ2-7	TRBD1	CASSPNRGPSYEQYF
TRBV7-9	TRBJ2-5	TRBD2	CASSFRLARQETQYF
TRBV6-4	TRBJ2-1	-	CASSQDSSYNEQFF
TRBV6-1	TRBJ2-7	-	CATGMGPSYEQYF
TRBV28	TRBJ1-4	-	CASIRQNNEKLFF
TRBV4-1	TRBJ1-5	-	CASSQDGISNQPQHF
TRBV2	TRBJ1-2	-	CASSDQPNPFYGYTF
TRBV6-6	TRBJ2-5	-	CASSLRGETEETQYF
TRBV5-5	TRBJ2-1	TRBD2	CASSLTSGGYSYNEQFF
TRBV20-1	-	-	CSAARGYEQYF
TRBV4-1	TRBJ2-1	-	CASSHRGMGNEQFF
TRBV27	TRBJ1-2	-	CASSPSLWRYGYTF
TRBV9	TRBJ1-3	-	CASSVDNHGANTIYF
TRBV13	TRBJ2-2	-	CASSVTGEVTGELFF
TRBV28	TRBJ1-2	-	CASSLRVNYGYTF
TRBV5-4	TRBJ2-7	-	CASSFFHSTSYEQYF